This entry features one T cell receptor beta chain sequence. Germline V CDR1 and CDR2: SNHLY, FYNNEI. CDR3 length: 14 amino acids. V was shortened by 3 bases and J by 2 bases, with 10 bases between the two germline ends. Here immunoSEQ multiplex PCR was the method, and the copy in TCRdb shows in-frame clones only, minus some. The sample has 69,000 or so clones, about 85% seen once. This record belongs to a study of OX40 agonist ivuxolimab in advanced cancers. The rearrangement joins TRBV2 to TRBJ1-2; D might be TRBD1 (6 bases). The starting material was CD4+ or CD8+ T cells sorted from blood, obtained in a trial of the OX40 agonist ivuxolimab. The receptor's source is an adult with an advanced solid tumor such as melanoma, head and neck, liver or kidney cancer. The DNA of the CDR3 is TGTGCCAGCAGTGACGGGACAAGAAACTATGGCTACACCTTC. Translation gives CASSDGTRNYGYTF.